The text below deals with one T cell receptor beta chain. This record belongs to a study of PD-L1 blockade in urothelial cancer. Study context: Patients started atezolizumab in the mid-2010s, 1,200 mg intravenously every 3 weeks. Analyses used blood from 3 weeks (second dose) and 6 weeks after treatment start.

Time point reported: peripheral blood 6 weeks after treatment start. Pretreatment sampling and on-treatment sampling together yielded between 1 and 8 samples for each patient. The CDR3 totals 17 residues. Trimming took 0 bases from V and 6 from J, leaving 18 bases between them. Germline CDR1 MGHRA, CDR2 YSYEKL. Method: immunoSEQ multiplex PCR; TCRdb's copy keeps in-frame clones and lacks some. The sample yields about 29,000 clones, 80% to 85% seen once. This chain links TRBV4-1 with TRBJ2-4, with TRBD2 as a possible D gene (5 bases). The sequence was obtained from a man in his 70s with urothelial cancer. Sequenced here: PBMCs, sampled around atezolizumab (anti-PD-L1) treatment. As DNA, the CDR3 is TGCGCCAGCAGCCAAGATCAACCACAGACCGAGGGAAACATTCAGTACTTC. Protein: CASSQDQPQTEGNIQYF.